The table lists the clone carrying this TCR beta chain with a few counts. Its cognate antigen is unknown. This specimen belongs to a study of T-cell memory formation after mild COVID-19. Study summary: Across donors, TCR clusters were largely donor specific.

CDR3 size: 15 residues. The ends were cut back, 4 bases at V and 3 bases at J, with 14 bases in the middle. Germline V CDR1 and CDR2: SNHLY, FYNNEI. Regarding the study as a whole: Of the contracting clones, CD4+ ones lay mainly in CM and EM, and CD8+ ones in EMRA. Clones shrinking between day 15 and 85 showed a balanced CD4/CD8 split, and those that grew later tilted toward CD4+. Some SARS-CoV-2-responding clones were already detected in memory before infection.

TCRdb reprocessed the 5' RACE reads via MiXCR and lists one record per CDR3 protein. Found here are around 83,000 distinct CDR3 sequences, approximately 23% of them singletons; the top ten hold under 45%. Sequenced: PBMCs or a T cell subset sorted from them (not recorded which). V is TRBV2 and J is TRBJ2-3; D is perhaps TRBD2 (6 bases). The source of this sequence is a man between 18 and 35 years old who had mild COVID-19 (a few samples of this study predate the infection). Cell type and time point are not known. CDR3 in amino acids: CASSGEEGRTDTQYF. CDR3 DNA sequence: TGTGCCAGCAGTGGGGAGGAGGGTAGAACAGATACGCAGTATTTT. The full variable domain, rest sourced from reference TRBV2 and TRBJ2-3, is EPEVTQTPSHQVTQMGQEVILRCVPISNHLYFYWYRQILGQKVEFLVSFYNNEISEKSEIFDDQFSVERPDGSNFTLKIRSTKLEDSAMYFCASSGEEGRTDTQYFGPGTRLTVL.